This TCR beta chain was captured in a study of T-cell memory formation after mild COVID-19. From the 5' RACE reads, TCRdb called clonotypes with MiXCR, one entry per CDR3 protein. Here the sample spans around 250,000 distinct CDR3 sequences, more than 8% being singletons. The specimen was PBMCs or a T cell subset sorted from them (not recorded which). The receptor was isolated from a man aged 18-30 years who had mild COVID-19 (a few samples of this study predate the infection). Cell type and time point are not known.

The CDR3 bases are TGTGCCACCACCGCGAGGGAGGCGGGGTTATTCTACAATGAGCAGTTCTTC. Residues: CATTAREAGLFYNEQFF. The rearrangement uses TRBV24-1 and TRBJ2-1; possible D gene TRBD2, 6 bases. There are 17 residues in the CDR3. Germline V lookup: CDR1 KGHDR, CDR2 SFDVKD. The V end was cut by 8 bases, the J end by 3 bases, with 22 bases between.